This T cell receptor beta chain was captured in a study of technical replicates of blood from a few donors. Trimming cost V 1 base and J 0 bases, with 7 bases left between them. Per the germline V gene, CDR1 is MNHEY and CDR2 is SMNVEV (reference sequence). This CDR3 contains 14 residues. Assay used: immunoSEQ multiplex PCR; TCRdb lists only in-frame clones, some missing. The repertoire consists of some 77,000 clones, with 96% occurring once and the leading ten covering 0.34%. The sequence was collected from a human donor in good health. What was sequenced was T cells isolated from PBMCs. The chain recombines TRBV27 with TRBJ2-7, with D unclear. The CDR3 loop reads CASSLFGGSYEQYF. Written as DNA, the CDR3 is TGTGCCAGCAGTTTATTCGGCGGCTCCTACGAGCAGTACTTC.